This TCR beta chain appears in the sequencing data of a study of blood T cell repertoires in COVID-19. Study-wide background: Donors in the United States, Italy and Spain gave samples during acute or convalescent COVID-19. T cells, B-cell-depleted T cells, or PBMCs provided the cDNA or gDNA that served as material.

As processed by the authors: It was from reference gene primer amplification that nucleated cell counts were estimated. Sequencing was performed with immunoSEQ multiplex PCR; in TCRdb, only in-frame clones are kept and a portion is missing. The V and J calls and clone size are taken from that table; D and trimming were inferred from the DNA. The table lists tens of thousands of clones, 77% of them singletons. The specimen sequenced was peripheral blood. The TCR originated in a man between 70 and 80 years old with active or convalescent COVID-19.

DNA of the CDR3: TGTGCCAGCAGCCCACCAGCGACAGGGAGAGACTACACCTTC. The encoded protein is CASSPPATGRDYTF. V and J are TRBV28 and TRBJ1-2, with 7 bases that match TRBD1. This CDR3 is built from 14 residues. J was trimmed by 10 bases and V by 6 bases; bases with no gene match: 14. In germline, CDR1 is MDHEN, CDR2 SYDVKM.